This entry features one TCR beta chain sequence. Its specificity is unknown. These data belong to a study of OX40 agonist ivuxolimab in advanced cancers. Across the study: Ivuxolimab, an antibody that agonizes OX40 (CD134), was administered to the patients.

Data came from immunoSEQ multiplex PCR; TCRdb stores just in-frame clones and leaves some out. The table has about 79,000 clones, about 90% seen once; the top ten hold less than 5%. Study-wide findings and caveats: Among patients with partial responses at 0.1-3.0 mg/kg, clonal expansion was among the lowest. Average numbers of expanded clones were greater in CD8+ T cells than in CD4+.

Systemic immunosuppression or autoimmune disease history was grounds to exclude patients. The sequencing here drew on CD4+ or CD8+ T cells sorted from blood, taken in a trial of the OX40 agonist ivuxolimab. This clonotype was obtained from an adult with an advanced solid tumor such as melanoma, head and neck, liver or kidney cancer.

CDR3 amino acids: CATSRDTASGRMAQYF. CDR3 DNA sequence: TGTGCCACCAGCAGAGATACAGCCAGCGGGAGAATGGCGCAGTATTTT. V usage is TRBV15 and J usage is TRBJ2-3, with 8 bases lining up with TRBD2. CDR3 size: 16 residues. V lost 0 bases and J lost 10; bases outside the gene matches: 12. The germline V gene encodes CDR1 LNHNV and CDR2 YYDKDF (reference sequence).